This passage covers 31 T cell receptor beta chains from one sample sequenced in a study of Ad26.COV2.S vaccination and SARS-CoV-2 variants. The treatment: roughly 20 received Ad26.COV2.S at low or high dose, single or two shots; five or six received placebo; per-sample allocation not given. Material that was analyzed had been drawn on day 63 after the first vaccine or placebo injection. Method: immunoSEQ multiplex PCR; TCRdb's copy keeps in-frame clones and lacks some. Of fewer than 400,000 clones detected, roughly nine tenths appear once; the ten largest clones hold approximately 5.8%. Material: peripheral blood, obtained in a trial of Ad26.COV2.S vaccine versus placebo. Every receptor here comes from a person between 18 and 65 years old who received the Ad26.COV2.S COVID-19 vaccine or a placebo.

This chain links TRBV6-2 or TRBV6-3 with TRBJ1-4; D gene unclear. CDR1 and CDR2 (germline): MNHEY, SVGEGT. This CDR3 has 14 residues. V was shortened by 2 bases and J by 14 bases, with 18 bases between the two germline ends. CDR3 sequence reads: CASSYPMRTPDLFF. CDR3 DNA sequence: TGTGCCAGCAGTTACCCGATGCGCACCCCGGACCTGTTTTTT.

The V call is TRBV6-5, the J call TRBJ1-1, with a weak D call TRBD1 (6 bases). CDR1 is MNHEY and CDR2 is SVGAGI in the germline V gene. CDR3 length: 16 residues. The V gene lost 2 bases and the J gene lost 0 bases, with 13 bases spanning the gap. The DNA of the CDR3 is TGTGCCAGCAGTTACGAGGGGGAGGGCATGAACACTGAAGCTTTCTTT. Its translation is CASSYEGEGMNTEAFF.

The V call is TRBV19, the J call TRBJ2-1; 11 bases map to TRBD2. V lost 6 bases, J lost 6 bases, and 7 bases stayed unmatched. The CDR3 has 15 amino acids. Germline loops: CDR1 LNHDA, CDR2 SQIVND (reference sequence). CDR3 in DNA: TGTGCCAGTAGCAAAACTAGCGGGGGCCTCAATGAGCAGTTCTTC. This translates into CASSKTSGGLNEQFF.

The chain carries TRBV4-3 and TRBJ1-1; D is uncertain. V lost 4 bases and J 7 bases, leaving 19 bases between the germline ends. The CDR3 has 15 amino acids. From germline, CDR1 is LGHNA and CDR2 YSLEER. In DNA form, the CDR3 reads TGCGCCAGCAGCCCCTCACAGTTGTTTAAGGGTGAAGCTTTCTTT. It is translated as CASSPSQLFKGEAFF.

This sequence joins TRBV7-2 and TRBJ1-5; D ambiguous. Germline V lookup: CDR1 SGHTA, CDR2 FQGNSA. V lost 2 bases and J 6 bases, leaving 11 bases between the germline ends. There are 14 residues in the CDR3. CDR3 sequence: CASSLLGSPQPQHF. DNA for the CDR3: TGTGCCAGCAGCTTACTGGGGTCCCCTCAGCCCCAGCATTTT.

The chain is built from TRBV13 and TRBJ2-7, with unresolved D. The CDR3 has 11 amino acids. Germline V gene lookup returns CDR1 PRHDT and CDR2 FYEKMQ (reference sequence). V was pared by 4 bases and J by 0 bases, with 1 base between. Written as DNA, the CDR3 is TGTGCCAGCAGCTACTCCTACGAGCAGTACTTC. Translating it yields CASSYSYEQYF. Complete variable domain (other parts from reference TRBV13 and TRBJ2-7): AAGVIQSPRHLIKEKRETATLKCYPIPRHDTVYWYQQGPGQDPQFLISFYEKMQSDKGSIPDRFSAQQFSDYHSELNMSSLELGDSALYFCASSYSYEQYFGPGTRLTVT.

This chain connects TRBV12-3 or TRBV12-4 to TRBJ1-1; no firm D call. V was shortened by 8 bases and J by 0 bases, with 10 bases between the two germline ends. The CDR3 is 13 amino acids. The CDR3 coding sequence is TGTGCCAGCGTAGGACTGTTGAACACTGAAGCTTTCTTT. It yields the protein CASVGLLNTEAFF.

CDR3 in DNA: TGTGCCAGTAGTCCCGACTCGATGTGGTCTGGGGCCAACGTCCTGACTTTC. It encodes CASSPDSMWSGANVLTF. This sequence joins TRBV19 and TRBJ2-6; no clear D. The CDR3 is made up of 17 amino acids. Germline V lookup: CDR1 LNHDA, CDR2 SQIVND (reference sequence). Deletions cut 5 bases from V and 1 base from J, with 15 bases between.

The rearrangement links TRBV27 to TRBJ1-2; D is uncertain. Germline CDR1 MNHEY, CDR2 SMNVEV (reference sequence). With 8 bases removed from V and 4 bases from J, the gap between germline ends came to 11 bases. This CDR3 has 12 amino acids. The CDR3 protein is CASGAVLYGYTF. In nucleotides, the CDR3 is TGTGCCAGCGGTGCGGTACTCTATGGCTACACCTTC.

This clone was recorded once. The gene calls are TRBV19 and TRBJ2-1; 8 bases are a match to TRBD2. Per the germline V gene, CDR1 is LNHDA and CDR2 is SQIVND (reference sequence). This CDR3 contains 15 residues. Trimming removed 4 bases from V and 4 bases from J; junction bases left unmatched: 6. CDR3 in DNA: TGTGCCAGTAGTAAAGCGGGGGTCCTTTACAATGAGCAGTTCTTC. The encoded protein is CASSKAGVLYNEQFF.

J is TRBJ1-1 and V is TRBV4-3; 9 bases are a match to TRBD1. The junction had 3 bases not matched to a gene; V was cut back by 4 bases and J by 0 bases. The germline V gene has CDR1 LGHNA and CDR2 YSLEER. The CDR3 totals 15 residues. CDR3 in amino acids: CASSRGTGLNTEAFF. The CDR3 region has the DNA TGCGCCAGCAGCCGAGGGACAGGGTTGAACACTGAAGCTTTCTTT.

This clone has more than one count but fewer than ten. The rearrangement uses TRBV7-9 and TRBJ1-2; D not certain. CDR3 length: 16 residues. V was pared by 1 base and J by 3 bases, with 15 bases between. CDR1 and CDR2 from the germline V gene are SEHNR and FQNEAQ (reference sequence). CDR3 sequence: CASSLESFGEDYGYTF. Written as DNA, the CDR3 is TGTGCCAGCAGCTTAGAGTCCTTCGGGGAGGACTATGGCTACACCTTC.

V gene TRBV9 combines with J gene TRBJ2-2; possibly TRBD1 for D (6 bases). This CDR3 is built from 15 residues. The V gene lost 4 bases and the J gene lost 6 bases, with 16 bases spanning the gap. Germline CDR1 reads SGDLS; CDR2 reads YYNGEE. The CDR3 is CASSSQTGFSGELFF. The DNA for the CDR3 is TGTGCCAGCAGCTCACAAACAGGGTTCTCCGGGGAGCTGTTTTTT.

The chain links TRBV5-6 to TRBJ1-5; possible D gene TRBD1, 5 bases. The germline V gene has CDR1 SGHDT and CDR2 YYEEEE. This CDR3 is 14 amino acids long. V gave up 1 base and J gave up 8 bases, with 13 bases separating them. In nucleotides, the CDR3 is TGTGCCAGCAGCTTGTGGGGGTCCGGGAAGCCCCAGCATTTT. This sequence encodes CASSLWGSGKPQHF.

The gene calls are TRBV7-9 and TRBJ2-5, with D hard to call. This CDR3 is built from 14 residues. Germline lookup yields CDR1 SEHNR and CDR2 FQNEAQ (reference sequence). V was cut by 5 bases and J by 7 bases, with 17 bases left in between. CDR3 coding DNA: TGTGCCAGCAGCCCCGGGTCTGGTTTCGGGACCCAGTACTTC. Its protein is CASSPGSGFGTQYF.

The J gene is TRBJ1-2, the V gene TRBV4-3; TRBD1 is a possible D gene (5 bases). This CDR3 region has 16 residues. The germline V gene has CDR1 LGHNA and CDR2 YSLEER. The V end was cut by 0 bases, the J end by 1 base, with 12 bases between. CDR3 sequence reads: CASSQERGGFNYGYTF. The CDR3, as DNA: TGCGCCAGCAGCCAAGAGAGGGGAGGGTTTAACTATGGCTACACCTTC.

This clone was seen just once. The chain employs TRBV7-2 and TRBJ2-1, with D tentatively TRBD2 (6 bases). The CDR3 extends over 16 amino acids. The V gene lost 2 bases and the J gene lost 0 bases, with 11 bases spanning the gap. The germline V gene has CDR1 SGHTA and CDR2 FQGNSA. The CDR3: CASSLSAGYSYNEQFF. CDR3 sequence (DNA): TGTGCCAGCAGCTTATCGGCGGGATACTCCTACAATGAGCAGTTCTTC.

This chain uses TRBV10-3 with TRBJ2-1; maybe TRBD1 (6 bases). V lost 2 bases to trimming and J lost 9 bases, with 11 bases between them. Per germline, CDR1 ENHRY and CDR2 SYGVKD. The CDR3 loop spans 13 amino acids. The CDR3 region has the DNA TGTGCCATCAGTGAGCATGGGGGCGGTGAGCAGTTCTTC. Its protein is CAISEHGGGEQFF.

V is TRBV6-2 or TRBV6-3 and J is TRBJ1-2; D unclear. Germline V gene data show CDR1 as MNHEY and CDR2 as SVGEGT. CDR3 length: 13 amino acids. V lost 5 bases to trimming and J lost 0 bases, with 7 bases between them. The CDR3 region is CASSGGTNYGYTF. The CDR3 region has the DNA TGTGCCAGCAGTGGCGGAACTAACTATGGCTACACCTTC.

The chain combines TRBV4-1 with TRBJ1-1; 9 bases map to TRBD1. The junction had 6 bases not matched to a gene; V was cut back by 1 base and J by 0 bases. Germline V gene sequence: CDR1 MGHRA, CDR2 YSYEKL. The length of the CDR3 is 17 residues. The CDR3 region has the DNA TGCGCCAGCAGCCAAGGAGGGACAGGGCAGATGAACACTGAAGCTTTCTTT. Translation gives CASSQGGTGQMNTEAFF.

The rearrangement links TRBV9 to TRBJ1-2; maybe TRBD1 (5 bases). V was shortened by 0 bases and J by 2 bases, with 11 bases between the two germline ends. Germline V gene lookup returns CDR1 SGDLS and CDR2 YYNGEE. The CDR3 length is 15 residues. The chain's CDR3 is CASSVGGSPNYGYTF. The DNA of the CDR3 is TGTGCCAGCAGCGTAGGGGGCAGCCCCAACTATGGCTACACCTTC.

The rearrangement uses TRBV6-2 or TRBV6-3 and TRBJ1-2; no definite D call. The CDR3 has 17 residues. Germline CDR1 reads MNHEY; CDR2 reads SVGEGT. V lost 5 bases and J lost 4, with 23 bases in between. CDR3 bases: TGTGCCAGCAGTCAGGACGGCCCCCTTTATTCTCCCTATGGCTACACCTTC. It encodes CASSQDGPLYSPYGYTF.

The CDR3 DNA sequence: TGCGCCAGCAGTCCCGGGACTAGCGGGGGGGCAGATACGCAGTATTTT. It specifies CASSPGTSGGADTQYF. V and J are TRBV5-1 and TRBJ2-3, with 16 bases that match TRBD2. CDR1 is SGHRS, CDR2 YFSETQ, per germline. CDR3 length: 16 amino acids. V was clipped by 5 bases and J by 4 bases; unmatched bases: 4.

This clone was observed once. The chain links TRBV19 to TRBJ1-2; TRBD1 matches 7 bases. The J segment lost 5 bases and the V segment lost 4 bases, leaving 4 bases of the junction unmatched. This CDR3 is 13 amino acids long. Germline V gene lookup returns CDR1 LNHDA and CDR2 SQIVND (reference sequence). The CDR3, as DNA: TGTGCCAGTAGTAAGGACAGGACATATGGCTACACCTTC. It translates to CASSKDRTYGYTF.

The rearrangement links TRBV2 to TRBJ2-3; no firm D call. The length of the CDR3 is 12 residues. Per the germline V gene, CDR1 is SNHLY and CDR2 is FYNNEI. Trimming took 6 bases from V and 2 from J, leaving 6 bases between them. This chain's CDR3 is CASRNITDTQYF. The CDR3 DNA is TGTGCCAGCAGAAATATCACAGATACGCAGTATTTT.

Details on this clone: Within the sample, other DNA sequences also encode this same CDR3. The chain links TRBV5-4 to TRBJ1-2, with a weak D call TRBD1 (5 bases). The V and J ends lost 1 base and 2 bases respectively, with 6 bases between them. The CDR3 runs 13 residues. Germline CDR1 SGHNT, CDR2 YYREEE (reference sequence). The CDR3 reads CASSLQGNYGYTF. Written as DNA, the CDR3 is TGTGCCAGCAGCTTGCAGGGCAACTATGGCTACACCTTC.

There are a few counts of this clone. The chain recombines TRBV19 with TRBJ1-2, with D maybe TRBD1 (5 bases). The germline CDR1 and CDR2 sequences are LNHDA and SQIVND (reference sequence). The CDR3 runs 14 residues. V lost 1 base and J 4 bases, leaving 10 bases between the germline ends. CDR3: CASSIARGGYGYTF. CDR3 nucleotides: TGTGCCAGTAGTATAGCTCGGGGCGGCTATGGCTACACCTTC.

In DNA form, the CDR3 reads TGTGCCAGCTCACCCGGACTAGCGGGAACCTACGAGCAGTACGTC. This gives the protein CASSPGLAGTYEQYV. The chain links TRBV18 to TRBJ2-7; 12 bases are a match to TRBD2. Germline V gives CDR1 KGHSH, CDR2 LQKENI. Trimming took 3 bases from V and 2 from J; bases not matched to a gene: 2. This CDR3 region has 15 residues.

The V gene is TRBV6-5, the J gene TRBJ1-1; D is unclear. Trimming took off 2 bases at V and 1 base at J, with 11 bases between the two ends. The germline CDR1 and CDR2 sequences are MNHEY and SVGAGI. The CDR3 spans 15 residues. The CDR3 DNA sequence: TGTGCCAGCAGTTACGGCGGTACTGAGAACACTGAAGCTTTCTTT. Translation gives CASSYGGTENTEAFF.

The chain carries TRBV6-2 or TRBV6-3 and TRBJ1-2, with 9 positions matching TRBD1. Trimming cost V 6 bases and J 4 bases; bases outside gene matches: 21. Germline loops: CDR1 MNHEY, CDR2 SVGEGT. This CDR3 has 19 residues. The CDR3 nucleotides are TGTGCCAGCAGCGGATTGCCTTCCGGGACAGGGCAAAAAGGCTATGGCTACACCTTC. The encoded protein is CASSGLPSGTGQKGYGYTF.

This clone has just a few counts. The chain combines TRBV6-6 with TRBJ1-5, with 9 nucleotides matching TRBD1. Per the germline V gene, CDR1 is MNHNY and CDR2 is SVGAGI (reference sequence). The CDR3 has 16 residues. With V trimmed by 7 bases and J by 5 bases, 12 bases remained unmatched. CDR3 nucleotide sequence: TGTGCCAGCATAGGGGACAGGGACCCCCTGGATCAGCCCCAGCATTTT. This codes for CASIGDRDPLDQPQHF.